A single sample gave rise to the 18 T cell receptor beta chains below, sequenced in a study of T cell responses to AZD1222 COVID-19 vaccine. Produced via immunoSEQ multiplex PCR; TCRdb's table is partial and in-frame only. The sample lists about 110,000 clones; 80% to 95% were seen once. The specimen was peripheral blood, collected 28 days after the second AZD1222 dose. The receptors were gathered from an adult who received the AZD1222 COVID-19 vaccine.

Only one count was recorded for this clone. The V call is TRBV19, the J call TRBJ2-2, with no clear D. The V and J ends lost 4 bases and 3 bases respectively, with 12 bases between them. The CDR3 runs to 15 residues. In germline, CDR1 is LNHDA, CDR2 SQIVND (reference sequence). In DNA, the CDR3 is TGTGCCAGTAGTAGTCGGGCAGGCGACACCGGGGAGCTGTTTTTT. This encodes CASSSRAGDTGELFF.

This sequence joins TRBV18 and TRBJ1-2, with D possibly TRBD1 on 5 matching bases. The CDR3 sequence is 13 residues long. Germline CDR1 reads KGHSH; CDR2 reads LQKENI. Trimming removed 8 bases at V and 7 bases at J, with 17 bases between. The CDR3 here is CASRAGIGGGYTF. CDR3 DNA sequence: TGTGCCAGCCGTGCAGGGATCGGAGGTGGCTACACCTTC.

This CDR3 reads CATMDSMNTEAFF. Written as DNA, the CDR3 is TGTGCCACCATGGACAGCATGAACACTGAAGCTTTCTTT. The V and J genes are TRBV24-1 and TRBJ1-1; the D gene is possibly TRBD1 (6 bases). Per germline, CDR1 KGHDR and CDR2 SFDVKD. The CDR3 consists of 13 residues. The V gene lost 8 bases and the J gene lost 0 bases, with 9 bases spanning the gap.

The chain links TRBV19 to TRBJ2-5; perhaps TRBD2 as D (5 bases). Trimming removed 4 bases from V and 5 bases from J, with 11 bases in between. CDR3 length: 13 amino acids. Germline loops: CDR1 LNHDA, CDR2 SQIVND (reference sequence). The CDR3 nucleotides read TGTGCCAGTAGTACTTCCCGGACTGAGACCCAGTACTTC. Translating gives CASSTSRTETQYF.

This chain uses TRBV14 with TRBJ1-1; weak D call: TRBD1 (6 bases). This CDR3 comprises 15 residues. Trimming took off 1 base at V and 4 bases at J, with 13 bases between the two ends. CDR1 and CDR2 (germline): SGHDN, FVKESK. The CDR3 loop reads CASSQVARGGTEAFF. Written as DNA, the CDR3 is TGTGCCAGCAGCCAAGTAGCCAGGGGTGGCACTGAAGCTTTCTTT.

The table lists this clone with a count of one. V is TRBV19 and J is TRBJ1-2, with D unclear. Germline V gene lookup returns CDR1 LNHDA and CDR2 SQIVND (reference sequence). The V and J ends lost 7 bases and 0 bases respectively, with 12 bases between them. The CDR3 extends over 14 amino acids. CDR3 sequence (DNA): TGTGCCAGTACCCTGGACGGACCTAACTATGGCTACACCTTC. It codes for CASTLDGPNYGYTF.

The chain has TRBV6-6 and TRBJ1-5; no clear D gene. Deletions cut 3 bases from V and 5 bases from J, with 11 bases between. The CDR3 is made up of 14 amino acids. Germline V gives CDR1 MNHNY, CDR2 SVGAGI (reference sequence). The CDR3 region is CASSYPGGDQPQHF. The CDR3 DNA sequence: TGTGCCAGCAGTTATCCGGGAGGAGATCAGCCCCAGCATTTT.

The chain uses TRBV18 and TRBJ2-1; D tentatively fits TRBD1 or TRBD2 (5 bases each). Trimming pared 4 bases from V and 6 bases from J, leaving 16 bases between. Germline V lookup: CDR1 KGHSH, CDR2 LQKENI. The CDR3 consists of 15 residues. CDR3 in amino acids: CASSLGTPTANEQFF. The DNA for the CDR3 is TGTGCCAGCTCACTTGGGACGCCCACCGCCAATGAGCAGTTCTTC. The complete variable domain, with remaining parts taken from reference TRBV18 and TRBJ2-1, reads NAGVMQNPRHLVRRRGQEARLRCSPMKGHSHVYWYRQLPEEGLKFMVYLQKENIIDESGMPKERFSAEFPKEGPSILRIQQVVRGDSAAYFCASSLGTPTANEQFFGPGTRLTVL.

This sequence joins TRBV18 and TRBJ1-1; the D is unclear. Trimming removed 0 bases from V and 0 bases from J, with 8 bases in between. The CDR3 has 15 residues. Germline CDR1 reads KGHSH; CDR2 reads LQKENI. The CDR3: CASSPPSRMNTEAFF. The DNA of the CDR3 is TGTGCCAGCTCACCACCGAGTCGCATGAACACTGAAGCTTTCTTT.

This clone was recorded once. The CDR3 loop is CASSQGNFGWTEAFF. The CDR3 DNA follows: TGTGCCAGCAGCCAAGGAAATTTTGGGTGGACTGAAGCTTTCTTT. The rearrangement links TRBV14 to TRBJ1-1; no firm D call. In germline, CDR1 is SGHDN, CDR2 FVKESK. The CDR3 has 15 residues. Trimming took 1 base from V and 5 from J, leaving 14 bases between them.

This rearrangement joins TRBV9 to TRBJ1-2; 7 positions agree with TRBD1. Germline assignment: CDR1 SGDLS and CDR2 YYNGEE. The CDR3 spans 14 residues. The V gene end was trimmed by 3 bases and the J gene end by 7 bases; junction bases not matched to a gene: 9. The DNA of the CDR3 is TGTGCCAGCAGCGCCCCCGGGACAGAGGCTGGCTACACCTTC. Translating it yields CASSAPGTEAGYTF.

The chain is built from TRBV5-5 and TRBJ2-7; 8 positions agree with TRBD1. CDR1 and CDR2 (germline): SGHKS, YYEKEE (reference sequence). The CDR3 consists of 15 residues. The V segment lost 2 bases and the J segment 1 base; nucleotides outside the gene matches: 5. For the CDR3, the DNA is TGTGCCAGCAGCTTTGGCTGGACAGGGTCCTACGAGCAGTACTTC. Amino acids: CASSFGWTGSYEQYF.

V and J are TRBV5-1 and TRBJ1-3; TRBD1 agrees at 8 bases. Germline V lookup: CDR1 SGHRS, CDR2 YFSETQ. The trim removed 4 bases at V and 13 bases at J, leaving 10 bases unmatched. This CDR3 is built from 13 residues. CDR3 sequence: CASSAGGQGPIYF. The DNA for the CDR3 is TGCGCCAGCAGCGCCGGCGGACAGGGTCCGATATATTTT.

The J gene is TRBJ1-3, the V gene TRBV7-9, with 7 bases identical to TRBD1. V shed 3 bases and J 0 bases; nucleotides not matched to a gene: 5. CDR3 length equals 16 residues. The germline gives CDR1 SEHNR, CDR2 FQNEAQ (reference sequence). The CDR3 here is CASSFWTGYSGNTIYF. CDR3 coding DNA: TGTGCCAGCAGCTTTTGGACAGGCTACTCTGGAAACACCATATATTTT.

The rearrangement links TRBV18 to TRBJ2-1, with TRBD2 matching over 13 bases. The germline gives CDR1 KGHSH, CDR2 LQKENI. With 6 bases clipped from V and 8 bases from J, the junction kept 7 bases outside the gene matches. The CDR3 loop spans 15 amino acids. CDR3 sequence: CASSPRTSGGDEQFF. CDR3 DNA sequence: TGTGCCAGCTCTCCCCGGACTAGCGGGGGCGATGAGCAGTTCTTC.

This chain connects TRBV9 to TRBJ1-5, with D possibly TRBD1 on 5 matching bases. The germline CDR1 and CDR2 sequences are SGDLS and YYNGEE. This CDR3 has 14 amino acids. The germline V and J ends were trimmed by 5 bases and 6 bases, with 15 bases remaining between them. This chain's CDR3 is CASSGGGTGQPQHF. The CDR3 bases are TGTGCCAGCAGTGGGGGGGGAACGGGTCAGCCCCAGCATTTT.

The V call is TRBV9, the J call TRBJ1-4; 7 nucleotides agree with TRBD1. The CDR3 is made up of 15 amino acids. The junction had 8 bases not matched to a gene; V was cut back by 4 bases and J by 5 bases. In germline, CDR1 is SGDLS, CDR2 YYNGEE. CDR3 loop: CASSRSGQQNEKLFF. Written as DNA, the CDR3 is TGTGCCAGCAGCCGTTCGGGACAGCAAAATGAAAAACTGTTTTTT. Together with reference TRBV9 and TRBJ1-4, the CDR3 gives the full variable domain: DSGVTQTPKHLITATGQRVTLRCSPRSGDLSVYWYQQSLDQGLQFLIQYYNGEERAKGNILERFSAQQFPDLHSELNLSSLELGDSALYFCASSRSGQQNEKLFFGSGTQLSVL.

The DNA for the CDR3 is TGTGCCAGTAGTTACGCGGCAGCTCCTGGCTACACCTTC. Its translation is CASSYAAAPGYTF. This chain connects TRBV19 to TRBJ1-2; D gene ambiguous. Germline lookup yields CDR1 LNHDA and CDR2 SQIVND (reference sequence). V gave up 5 bases and J gave up 7 bases, with 14 bases separating them. This CDR3 comprises 13 residues.